These 31 T cell receptor beta chains came from one sample sequenced in a study of CD8+CD57+ T cells in acquired aplastic anemia. Whoever was chosen for sequencing had shown CD8+CD57+ cell expansion by flow cytometry. Profiles of TCR beta VDJ and CDR3 were generated from a genomic DNA template. Via MiXCR, TCRdb re-called the reads, giving one row per CDR3 protein. The sample yields 150,000 or so distinct CDR3 sequences, around 50% seen once. Sequencing was done on a sample of sorted CD4+, CD8+, or CD8+CD57+ T cells (not recorded which) from PBMCs. Receptor source: a human donor with aplastic anemia.

The genes are TRBV19 and TRBJ2-7; D might be TRBD1 (5 bases). V lost 5 bases, J lost 5 bases, and 16 bases lay in between. CDR1 is LNHDA, CDR2 SQIVND, per germline (reference sequence). The CDR3 sequence is 14 residues long. CDR3 protein: CASSPWSGSDEQYF. The CDR3 coding sequence is TGTGCCAGTAGTCCTTGGTCAGGGTCGGACGAGCAGTACTTC.

This clonotype has just one count. V usage is TRBV9 and J usage is TRBJ2-7, with D possibly TRBD1 on 5 matching bases. Trimming took 4 bases from V and 3 from J, leaving 14 bases between them. The length of the CDR3 is 14 residues. Germline V CDR1 and CDR2: SGDLS, YYNGEE. The CDR3 DNA reads as TGTGCCAGCAGCCCTCAACAGGACCTCTACGAGCAGTACTTC. Translated, it gives CASSPQQDLYEQYF. The full variable domain, in which reference TRBV9 and TRBJ2-7 provide the parts outside the CDR3, is DSGVTQTPKHLITATGQRVTLRCSPRSGDLSVYWYQQSLDQGLQFLIQYYNGEERAKGNILERFSAQQFPDLHSELNLSSLELGDSALYFCASSPQQDLYEQYFGPGTRLTVT.

CDR3 bases: TGTGCAGAGGAGATTACCACAGATACGCAGTATTTT. Amino acid sequence: CAEEITTDTQYF. The chain combines TRBV7-9 with TRBJ2-3; D call uncertain. The germline CDR1 and CDR2 sequences are SEHNR and FQNEAQ (reference sequence). There are 12 residues in the CDR3.

Ten or more counts support this clonotype. The V and J genes are TRBV15 and TRBJ1-2; D call uncertain. Trimming stripped 2 bases from V and 5 bases from J, with 9 bases between. From germline, CDR1 is LNHNV and CDR2 YYDKDF (reference sequence). This CDR3 is 13 amino acids long. The CDR3 region has the DNA TGTGCCACCAGCAGACCTACAGAGTATGGCTACACCTTC. Its translation is CATSRPTEYGYTF.

The J gene is TRBJ2-7, the V gene TRBV15, with D perhaps being TRBD1 or TRBD2 (6 bases each). Trimming removed 5 bases at V and 5 bases at J, with 16 bases between. The CDR3 consists of 14 residues. The germline V gene encodes CDR1 LNHNV and CDR2 YYDKDF (reference sequence). CDR3 bases: TGTGCCACCAGCCAATTAGGGGGGAAGCACGAGCAGTACTTC. It is translated as CATSQLGGKHEQYF.

The V and J genes are TRBV7-9 and TRBJ2-4; a weak D match, TRBD2 (5 bases). The ends were cut back, 0 bases at V and 0 bases at J, with 9 bases in the middle. The CDR3 is 16 residues long. In germline, CDR1 is SEHNR, CDR2 FQNEAQ (reference sequence). CDR3 sequence reads: CASSLALGVAKNIQYF. The DNA for the CDR3 is TGTGCCAGCAGCTTAGCCCTGGGAGTAGCCAAAAACATTCAGTACTTC.

This clonotype was picked up many times. J is TRBJ2-3 and V is TRBV14; no definite D call. The length of the CDR3 is 17 residues. Germline loops: CDR1 SGHDN, CDR2 FVKESK. Deletions cut 2 bases from V and 4 bases from J, with 19 bases between. The CDR3 DNA is TGTGCCAGCAGCCAACGAACACCTAGGTTAGGTGCAGATACGCAGTATTTT. It is translated as CASSQRTPRLGADTQYF. The variable domain in full, with the rest retrieved from reference TRBV14 and TRBJ2-3, is EAGVTQFPSHSVIEKGQTVTLRCDPISGHDNLYWYRRVMGKEIKFLLHFVKESKQDESGMPNNRFLAERTGGTYSTLKVQPAELEDSGVYFCASSQRTPRLGADTQYFGPGTRLTVL.

This clonotype has more than one count but fewer than ten. This chain joins TRBV12-3 or TRBV12-4 and TRBJ1-1; tentative D call: TRBD1 (5 bases). CDR3 size: 17 residues. Between the trimmed V and J ends, which lost 5 bases and 1 base, there was a span of 20 bases. CDR3 in DNA: TGTGCCAGCAGTCAGGCCGGGACTCCTTTCCAGAACACTGAAGCTTTCTTT. Translated, it gives CASSQAGTPFQNTEAFF.

In this sample, this clonotype turned up many times. The V and J genes are TRBV6-6 and TRBJ1-1; the D gene is possibly TRBD1 (5 bases). This CDR3 is built from 14 residues. The germline CDR1 and CDR2 sequences are MNHNY and SVGAGI (reference sequence). The V end was cut by 7 bases, the J end by 10 bases, with 22 bases between. The CDR3 coding sequence is TGTGCCAGCATAGCAAGGGCAGGGCAGCTAGGAGCTTTCTTT. Translation gives CASIARAGQLGAFF.

The rearrangement links TRBV6-1 to TRBJ1-3; 7 bases match TRBD1. The trim removed 1 base at V and 4 bases at J, leaving 4 bases unmatched. CDR3 size: 15 residues. Per germline, CDR1 MNHNS and CDR2 SASEGT. The DNA of the CDR3 is TGTGCCAGCAGTGAAGACAGGGGCTACGGAAACACCATATATTTT. Translating gives CASSEDRGYGNTIYF.

J is TRBJ2-3 and V is TRBV19; TRBD2 is a possible D gene (6 bases). Germline V gene lookup returns CDR1 LNHDA and CDR2 SQIVND (reference sequence). The CDR3 consists of 15 residues. The V and J ends lost 7 bases and 2 bases respectively, with 16 bases between them. The CDR3 nucleotides read TGTGCCAGTAAAGACTGGAGGGCGGCCACAGATACGCAGTATTTT. Its translation: CASKDWRAATDTQYF. The full variable domain, its missing parts supplied by reference TRBV19 and TRBJ2-3, is DGGITQSPKYLFRKEGQNVTLSCEQNLNHDAMYWYRQDPGQGLRLIYYSQIVNDFQKGDIAEGYSVSREKKESFPLTVTSAQKNPTAFYLCASKDWRAATDTQYFGPGTRLTVL.

On this clonotype itself: The final CDR3 position lacks the conserved phenylalanine or tryptophan, pointing to a likely read error. The V call is TRBV2, the J call TRBJ2-3; 9 bases map to TRBD1. The CDR3 length is 14 residues. Trimming removed 11 bases from V and 1 base from J; junction bases left unmatched: 7. Germline CDR1 reads SNHLY; CDR2 reads FYNNEI. The CDR3 DNA sequence: TGTGCCGGCAAAAGGACAGGGGGCACAGATACGCAGTATCTT. Its translation is CAGKRTGGTDTQYL.

This clonotype has at least ten counts. The chain uses TRBV12-3 or TRBV12-4 and TRBJ1-1; the match to TRBD1 covers 8 bases. Germline trimming cut 4 bases from V and 4 bases from J; bases unmatched to any gene: 8. The CDR3 loop spans 15 amino acids. Here the CDR3 reads CASSSTGGWSTEAFF. The CDR3 coding sequence is TGTGCCAGCAGTTCCACAGGGGGTTGGAGCACTGAAGCTTTCTTT.

The V and J genes are TRBV24-1 and TRBJ2-1; weak D call: TRBD2 (5 bases). The CDR3 totals 14 residues. The ends were cut back, 5 bases at V and 0 bases at J, with 7 bases in the middle. Germline V CDR1 and CDR2: KGHDR, SFDVKD. Here the CDR3 reads CATSGGSSYNEQFF. In nucleotides, the CDR3 is TGTGCCACCAGTGGTGGGAGCTCCTACAATGAGCAGTTCTTC.

The chain is built from TRBV7-2 and TRBJ1-2, with D hard to call. The CDR3 extends over 13 amino acids. Germline V lookup: CDR1 SGHTA, CDR2 FQGNSA. V was pared by 6 bases and J by 6 bases, with 14 bases between. CDR3 loop: CASSESKTDGYTF. Here the CDR3 DNA reads TGTGCCAGCAGTGAGTCGAAAACTGATGGCTACACCTTC.

This clonotype was counted many times. The chain uses TRBV11-1 and TRBJ1-1, with D perhaps matching TRBD1 (6 bases). The germline V gene has CDR1 SGHAT and CDR2 FQDESV (reference sequence). CDR3 size: 13 residues. The V end lost 6 bases, the J end lost 4 bases, and 12 bases lay between the germline ends. The CDR3 coding sequence is TGTGCCAGCAGTCCGGGACACCCCACTGAAGCTTTCTTT. This gives the protein CASSPGHPTEAFF.

This clonotype was detected ten times or more. The chain joins TRBV7-2 to TRBJ1-5; the D is unclear. The CDR3 covers 13 residues. Germline V gene sequence: CDR1 SGHTA, CDR2 FQGNSA. Trimming took 2 bases from V and 8 from J, leaving 10 bases between them. The CDR3 region has the DNA TGTGCCAGCAGCTTAACCGGAAAAGAGCCCCAGCATTTT. This sequence encodes CASSLTGKEPQHF.

The genes are TRBV10-1 and TRBJ2-5; TRBD2 matches at 9 bases. The germline CDR1 and CDR2 sequences are WNHNN and SYGVQD (reference sequence). The length of the CDR3 is 13 residues. The V gene end was trimmed by 7 bases and the J gene end by 4 bases; junction bases not matched to a gene: 4. Written as DNA, the CDR3 is TGCGCCAGCACTGGACTAGCGCTAGAGACCCAGTACTTC. This sequence encodes CASTGLALETQYF.

The CDR3 sequence is CAINNNYGYTF. The CDR3 DNA is TGTGCCATCAATAATAACTATGGCTACACCTTC. The chain employs TRBV10-3 and TRBJ1-2; no firm D call. From germline, CDR1 is ENHRY and CDR2 SYGVKD. The V end was cut by 7 bases, the J end by 1 base, with 4 bases between. This CDR3 contains 11 residues.

This clonotype was detected many times. This chain's CDR3 is CASSPYSGGAETQYF. DNA of the CDR3: TGTGCCAGCAGTCCATACAGCGGGGGGGCTGAGACCCAGTACTTC. The chain links TRBV2 to TRBJ2-5, with TRBD2 matching 10 bases. Per germline, CDR1 SNHLY and CDR2 FYNNEI. The CDR3 is 15 residues long. V dropped 5 bases and J dropped 5; count of bases not matched to a gene: 8.

This clonotype has a handful of counts. This chain links TRBV6-1 with TRBJ2-3; 11 bases are a match to TRBD2. CDR1 and CDR2 from the germline V gene are MNHNS and SASEGT. V was clipped by 8 bases and J by 6 bases; unmatched bases: 10. The length of the CDR3 is 15 residues. The CDR3, as DNA: TGTGCCAGCCGGCTAGCGGGGGGTGGAATGGATACGCAGTATTTT. Translation: CASRLAGGGMDTQYF.

This clonotype has more than one count but fewer than ten. A much larger clone lies a single base off, so this may be a read error. DNA of the CDR3: TGTGCCAGCAGCTCCAGACGGGGCCTCCCCTACGAGCAGTACTTC. Amino acid sequence: CASSSRRGLPYEQYF. The chain couples TRBV7-8 to TRBJ2-7; either TRBD1 or TRBD2 may supply D (5 bases each). Trimming took off 4 bases at V and 2 bases at J, with 15 bases between the two ends. The CDR3 sequence is 15 residues long. Germline V gene lookup returns CDR1 SGHVS and CDR2 FQNEAQ.

This chain connects TRBV29-1 to TRBJ2-5; D is ambiguous. Germline V gene data show CDR1 as SQVTM and CDR2 as ANQGSEA. The V end was cut by 4 bases, the J end by 1 base, with 7 bases between. CDR3 size: 12 residues. CDR3 in DNA: TGCAGCGTTGGCGGCCTCCAAGAGACCCAGTACTTC. Protein: CSVGGLQETQYF.

Of note for this clonotype: This may arise from a read error, as a much more abundant clone is one base away. The chain has TRBV6-1 and TRBJ2-3; 10 bases align to TRBD1. Germline V lookup: CDR1 MNHNS, CDR2 SASEGT. V gave up 9 bases and J gave up 4 bases; unmatched junction bases: 4. The CDR3 spans 13 residues. The DNA for the CDR3 is TGTGCCAGTGACAGGGGGCAGTCAGATACGCAGTATTTT. Translation gives CASDRGQSDTQYF.

This clonotype was observed at least ten times. The chain carries TRBV20-1 and TRBJ2-2, with TRBD1 as a possible D gene (6 bases). Germline-derived CDR1 and CDR2 are DFQATT and SNEGSKA (reference sequence). The CDR3 consists of 15 residues. The V end lost 0 bases, the J end lost 4 bases, and 12 bases lay between the germline ends. CDR3: CSARDQGTPTGELFF. DNA for the CDR3: TGCAGTGCTAGAGATCAGGGGACACCCACCGGGGAGCTGTTTTTT.

The chain joins TRBV11-1 to TRBJ2-1, with 10 bases aligning to TRBD2. Per the germline V gene, CDR1 is SGHAT and CDR2 is FQDESV (reference sequence). The junction had 6 bases not matched to a gene; V was cut back by 1 base and J by 3 bases. The CDR3 has 17 residues. CDR3 residues: CASSLGRLAGLYNEQFF. CDR3 bases: TGTGCCAGCAGCTTAGGACGACTAGCGGGCCTCTACAATGAGCAGTTCTTC.

This clonotype came up many times. The chain carries TRBV2 and TRBJ2-1; 11 bases line up with TRBD1. Germline V CDR1 and CDR2: SNHLY, FYNNEI. The J segment lost 6 bases and the V segment lost 4 bases, leaving 2 bases of the junction unmatched. This CDR3 has 14 amino acids. As DNA, the CDR3 is TGTGCCAGCAGTGCGGACAGGGGGCCCAATGAGCAGTTCTTC. Protein: CASSADRGPNEQFF.

This clonotype was picked up many times. This chain joins TRBV6-1 and TRBJ2-5; D unresolved. Germline CDR1 is MNHNS and CDR2 is SASEGT. The CDR3 consists of 14 residues. Trimming shortened V by 3 bases and J by 5 bases, and 13 bases separated the two germline ends. The CDR3 reads CASSEVGLRETQYF. Written as DNA, the CDR3 is TGTGCCAGCAGTGAGGTGGGTCTAAGGGAGACCCAGTACTTC.

This clonotype was observed at least ten times. The chain links TRBV5-1 to TRBJ2-5, with 7 bases aligning to TRBD2. This CDR3 comprises 14 residues. V shed 1 base, J shed 2 bases, and the junction held 2 bases outside the gene matches. Germline assignment: CDR1 SGHRS and CDR2 YFSETQ. The DNA of the CDR3 is TGCGCCAGCAGCTTGTGGGAGGGGCAAGAGACCCAGTACTTC. Encoded protein: CASSLWEGQETQYF.

This clonotype has more than one count but fewer than ten. This chain uses TRBV9 with TRBJ2-2; no reliable D call. Trimming cost V 8 bases and J 5 bases, with 10 bases left between them. This CDR3 is 12 amino acids long. Germline V CDR1 and CDR2: SGDLS, YYNGEE. DNA of the CDR3: TGTGCCAGTAGTGTTGGGACCGGGGAGCTGTTTTTT. Translated: CASSVGTGELFF.

This chain uses TRBV7-8 with TRBJ2-3; TRBD2 matches 7 bases. Germline CDR1 and CDR2: SGHVS and FQNEAQ. V was pared by 2 bases and J by 0 bases, with 5 bases of the junction left unmatched. There are 16 residues in the CDR3. The CDR3 sequence: CASSLSGLGSTDTQYF. The DNA of the CDR3 is TGTGCCAGCAGCTTATCAGGACTAGGAAGCACAGATACGCAGTATTTT.